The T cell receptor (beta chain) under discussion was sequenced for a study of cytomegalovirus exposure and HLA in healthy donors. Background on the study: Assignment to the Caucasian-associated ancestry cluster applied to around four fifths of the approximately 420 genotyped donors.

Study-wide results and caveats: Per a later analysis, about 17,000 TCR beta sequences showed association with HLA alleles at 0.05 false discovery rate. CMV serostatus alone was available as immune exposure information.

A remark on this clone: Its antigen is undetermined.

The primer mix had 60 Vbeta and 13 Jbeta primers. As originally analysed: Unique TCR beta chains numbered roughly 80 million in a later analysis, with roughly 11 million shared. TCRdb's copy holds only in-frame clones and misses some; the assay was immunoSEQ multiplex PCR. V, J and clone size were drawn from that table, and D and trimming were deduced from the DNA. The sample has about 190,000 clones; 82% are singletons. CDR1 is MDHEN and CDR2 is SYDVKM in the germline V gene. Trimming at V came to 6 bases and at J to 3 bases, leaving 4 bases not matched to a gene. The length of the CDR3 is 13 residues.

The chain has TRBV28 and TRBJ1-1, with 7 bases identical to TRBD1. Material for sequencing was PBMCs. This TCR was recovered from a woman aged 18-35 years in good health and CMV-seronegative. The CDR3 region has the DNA TGTGCCAGCAGACGGACAGGAGACACTGAAGCTTTCTTT. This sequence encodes CASRRTGDTEAFF.